A selection of T cell receptor beta chains follows, all from one sample in a study of T cell responses to AZD1222 COVID-19 vaccine. Here immunoSEQ multiplex PCR was the method, and the copy in TCRdb shows in-frame clones only, minus some. The sample yields 120,000 or so clones, around 92% seen once. Sequenced material: peripheral blood, taken 28 days after the second AZD1222 dose. The receptors shown here come from an adult who received the AZD1222 COVID-19 vaccine. The conserved cysteine and the conserved F or W are not part of the CDR3 here. Fields, in order: V gene, J gene, clone size, CDR3 protein. A row's size may be missing; if present it is once, few, many or a size class.

>TRBV9|TRBJ1-3|-
ASSVESGGNTIY
>TRBV2|TRBJ2-4|-
ASSADRAKNIQY
>TRBV24-1|TRBJ1-4|-
ATSGGWENEKLF
>TRBV3-1/TRBV3-2|TRBJ2-5|-
ASSQDHTGTSETQY
>TRBV19|TRBJ2-7|-
ASSSSRTAPYEQY
>TRBV2|TRBJ1-3|-
ASSERQGITGNTIY
>TRBV5-1|TRBJ2-5|-
ASSPPGPFFQETQY
>TRBV5-1|TRBJ1-4|-
ASRSGSTNEKLF
>TRBV28|TRBJ2-1|-
ASSFHEGGSYNEQF
>TRBV5-1|TRBJ1-1|-
ASSFGAGRTEAF
>TRBV18|TRBJ1-4|-
ASSTMTVYGTPGGTNEKLF
>TRBV27|TRBJ2-1|-
ASSAPSYNEQF
>TRBV6-5|TRBJ1-1|-
ASSLQGGTEAF
>TRBV11-2|TRBJ2-3|-
ASSLVPGGRTDTQY
>TRBV4-1|TRBJ1-2|-
ASSPSRDPLYGYT
>TRBV6-1|TRBJ1-6|-
ASGEDSSYNSPLH
>TRBV19|TRBJ2-1|once
ASQNRDSHYNEQF
>TRBV18|TRBJ2-5|-
ASSRPAQRRETQY
>TRBV28|TRBJ2-7|once
ASRSGVRNEQY
>TRBV7-9|TRBJ1-2|-
ASSLALRTGAYGYT
>TRBV7-8|TRBJ1-2|-
ASSPGRSYGYT
>TRBV28|TRBJ2-5|-
ASSPEVFREKETQY
>TRBV5-4|TRBJ1-2|-
ASSLMGEYGYT
>TRBV9|TRBJ2-1|-
ASSVGRGNYNEQF
>TRBV6-5|TRBJ2-7|-
ASSNTGLSYEQY
>TRBV7-9|TRBJ2-5|-
ASSLIGEQETQY
>TRBV19|TRBJ1-2|-
ASRAQGVSNYGYT
>TRBV7-8|TRBJ1-1|-
ASSLAGTGGYTEAF
>TRBV28|TRBJ2-6|-
ASSLFIGTGANVLT
>TRBV20-1|TRBJ1-1|-
SASSGSGTEAF
>TRBV7-9|TRBJ2-2|-
ASSSIDRDARTGELF
>TRBV4-1|TRBJ1-2|-
ASSQAVGQFLGQWNGYT
>TRBV29-1|TRBJ2-7|-
SVAGPVAGGLAAPYEQY
>TRBV7-2|TRBJ2-1|-
ASSLGLATKNEQF
>TRBV6-4|TRBJ1-2|-
ASRAKDSINYGYT
>TRBV3-1/TRBV3-2|TRBJ1-2|-
ASSQDVPVGGYT
>TRBV7-9|TRBJ2-2|few
ASSPSRQNLNTGELF
>TRBV11-2|TRBJ1-3|-
ASSFSRGNSGNTIY
>TRBV3-1/TRBV3-2|TRBJ1-2|-
ASSQYRDRGFDDGYT
>TRBV14|TRBJ2-7|-
ASSTQGWQY
>TRBV6-5|TRBJ2-7|-
ASRGHNSYEQY
>TRBV19|TRBJ2-2|-
ASSPWLAGELF
>TRBV28|TRBJ1-6|-
ASSSPSGQGASPLH
>TRBV19|TRBJ2-7|-
ASADSLYYEQY
>TRBV5-1|TRBJ1-5|-
ASSSTGHHNQPQH
>TRBV13|TRBJ2-5|-
ASSASGRETQY
>TRBV18|TRBJ1-1|once
ASSQRPGQHEAF
>TRBV6-5|TRBJ2-7|-
ASSYSTSGNYEQY